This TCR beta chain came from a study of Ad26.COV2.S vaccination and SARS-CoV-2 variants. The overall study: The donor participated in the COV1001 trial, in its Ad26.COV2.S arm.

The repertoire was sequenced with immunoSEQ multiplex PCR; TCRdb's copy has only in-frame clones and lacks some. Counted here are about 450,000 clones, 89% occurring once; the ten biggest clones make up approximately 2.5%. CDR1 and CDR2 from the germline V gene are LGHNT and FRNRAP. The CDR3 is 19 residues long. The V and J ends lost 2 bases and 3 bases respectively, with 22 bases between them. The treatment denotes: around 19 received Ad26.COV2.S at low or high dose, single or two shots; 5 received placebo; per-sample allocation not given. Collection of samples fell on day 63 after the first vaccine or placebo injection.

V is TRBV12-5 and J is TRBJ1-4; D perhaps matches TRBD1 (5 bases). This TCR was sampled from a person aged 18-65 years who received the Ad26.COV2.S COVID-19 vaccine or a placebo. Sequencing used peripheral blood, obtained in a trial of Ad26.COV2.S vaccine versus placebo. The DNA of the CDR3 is TGTGCTAGTGGTTTGAACCGGGACGGGAGGGTGGCTGCTAATGAAAAACTGTTTTTT. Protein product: CASGLNRDGRVAANEKLFF.